The clone carrying this T cell receptor (beta chain) was seen more than once but under ten times. Its antigen remains unknown. PCR used 60 Vbeta primers and 13 Jbeta primers. Assay: immunoSEQ multiplex PCR; the TCRdb copy retains only in-frame clones and omits some. The table records roughly 120,000 clones, around three quarters of them present only once. This specimen belongs to a study of cytomegalovirus exposure and HLA in healthy donors. CDR3 length equals 12 residues. The germline V and J ends were trimmed by 5 bases and 10 bases, with 15 bases remaining between them. The V gene's germline CDR1 is GTSNPN and CDR2 SVGIG (reference sequence). General study findings and limits: Some segments of the V type, notably TRBV6-2 and TRBV6-3, were excluded as indistinguishable. Some TCR beta chains (roughly 150 of them) were listed as cytomegalovirus-associated.

The specimen was PBMCs. The V and J genes are TRBV30 and TRBJ2-1; TRBD2 is a possible D gene (5 bases). The TCR originated in a woman between 18 and 29 years old in good health and CMV-seropositive. DNA of the CDR3: TGTGCCTGGGCCCCCCAAGGGAGCGAGCAGTTCTTC. The encoded protein is CAWAPQGSEQFF.